The present T cell receptor beta chain was sequenced within a study of blood T cell repertoires in COVID-19. Study-wide background: Samples came from the United States, Italy and Spain, spanning acute and convalescent COVID-19. T cells, B-cell-depleted T cells, or PBMCs supplied cDNA or gDNA.

In the original workflow: Amplification of reference gene primers provided the estimated nucleated cell counts. Sequencing was performed with immunoSEQ multiplex PCR; in TCRdb, only in-frame clones are kept and a portion is missing. That table furnishes V, J and clone size, whereas the DNA furnished D and trimming. The sample includes roughly 100,000 clones, about nine tenths seen only once; the top ten take roughly 15%. The ends lost 0 bases at V and 7 bases at J; junction bases unmatched: 1. CDR3 length: 15 residues. Germline V gives CDR1 KGHSH, CDR2 LQKENI. Material: peripheral blood. This clonotype originated in a woman aged 80 or older in a cohort sampled during active COVID-19. V usage is TRBV18 and J usage is TRBJ2-1; TRBD2 aligns across 12 bases. The CDR3 DNA reads TGTGCCAGCTCACCACCTACTAGCGGGGGGAATGAGCAGTTCTTC. It encodes CASSPPTSGGNEQFF.